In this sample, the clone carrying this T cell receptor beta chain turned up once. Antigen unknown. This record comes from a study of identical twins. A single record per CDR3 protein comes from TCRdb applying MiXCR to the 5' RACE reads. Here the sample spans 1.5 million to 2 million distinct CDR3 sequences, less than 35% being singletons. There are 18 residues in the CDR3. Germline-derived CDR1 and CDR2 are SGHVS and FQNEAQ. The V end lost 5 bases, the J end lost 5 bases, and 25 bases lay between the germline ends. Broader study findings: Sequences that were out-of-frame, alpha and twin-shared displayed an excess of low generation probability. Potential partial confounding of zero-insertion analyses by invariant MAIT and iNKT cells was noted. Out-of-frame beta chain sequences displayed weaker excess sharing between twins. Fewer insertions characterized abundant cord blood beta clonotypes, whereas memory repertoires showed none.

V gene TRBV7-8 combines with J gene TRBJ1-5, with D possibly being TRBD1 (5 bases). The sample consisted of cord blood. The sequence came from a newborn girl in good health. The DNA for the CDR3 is TGTGCCAGCAGCCCAGAGCCCATATACAGGCGCCCGCATCAGCCCCAGCATTTT. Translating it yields CASSPEPIYRRPHQPQHF.